This T cell receptor beta chain was documented in a study of identical twins (dated by TCRdb to the mid-2010s). General notes on the study: The study deep-sequenced TCR alpha and beta repertoires from monozygotic twins, unrelated adults of various ages and cord blood to test whether fetal clonotypes persist. To rule out contamination, replicate twin experiments were performed at different times with different library preparation protocols.

Summary of the overall study and its limitations: Zero-insertion analyses could be partly confounded by invariant T cells such as MAIT and iNKT, although diverse VJ usage argued against such confounding for most clonotypes. In monozygotic twins, out-of-frame TCR alpha sharing was systematically underestimated by recombination models, although the models agreed with sharing between unrelated individuals. Because the same donors could not be followed over many years, the conclusions depended on cross-sectional statistical analysis. Compared with coincidental sharing between unrelated individuals, out-of-frame TCR alpha sequences shared between twins had an excess of sequences with low generation probability. Abundant cord blood beta clonotypes had fewer insertions, young adult naive repertoires showed a similar but weaker trend, and memory repertoires showed no such trend. The excess sharing between twins in beta out-of-frame sequences was weaker because fewer shared sequences reduced the signal-to-noise ratio.

All donors were healthy Caucasians. Three pairs of female monozygotic twins, all aged 18 to 29 years, were included in the twin cohort. Positive isolation kits from Invitrogen were used to isolate the CD4+ and CD8+ T cell populations. This clonotype occurred many times. What antigen it recognizes has not been identified. No much larger clone exists at a distance of one base, and base qualities are not known. Reading from cysteine to phenylalanine, the CDR3 counts 13 amino acids. The sequence is cut down to CDR3 DNA, 39 bases in frame from base 1. V gives up 4 bases and J gives up 5 bases, and the segment between their germline ends measures 9 bases. CDR1 and CDR2 are drawn from the germline V gene: SGHVS, FQNEAQ. To prepare the library, 5' RACE was applied. The data were produced on an Illumina HiSeq 2000. A universal primer binding site was added through template switching, and the final cDNA carried a unique molecular identifier so that TCR cDNA molecules could be counted accurately. Specific primers in the conserved constant-segment region were used to synthesize first-strand cDNA for TCR alpha and beta chains. Each cDNA library was double barcoded, with a SMART-Mk sample barcode plus Illumina barcodes, to control for contamination. TruSeq adapter sequences and Illumina sample barcodes were added in two successive PCR steps. Sequencing of the TCR alpha and beta cDNA libraries was done on the Illumina HiSeq platform using custom primers. Per the original workflow: MiGEC processed the raw reads to extract unique molecular identifiers, while MiXCR was used to determine the CDR3 positions. For each individual, recombination models were inferred using an EM algorithm with the repgenHMM and IGoR tools. Shared clonotypes were analyzed with the tcR package in R, and sharing was normalized by the product of cloneset sizes. To study raw recombination without the effects of thymic and clonal selection, out-of-frame nonproductive sequences were analyzed. The public reads were reprocessed in TCRdb via fastp at Q25 and MiXCR, keeping in-frame beta chains. Rows matching on CDR3 protein sequence are summarized as one entry with the most common DNA and genes. Here the V and J calls rest on TCRdb's processing, not on the authors' analysis. For this sample there are roughly 470,000 distinct CDR3 sequences; 13% to 15% appear just once. The ten largest clones take up more than 0.8% of the sample.

This sample was shared with a second study, whose subject was yellow fever vaccine responses in identical twins. As that second paper reports: The T cell response to vaccination in identical twins was reported by the authors to appear partly convergent and partly personalized. Focusing on identical twins, the study followed the T cell clones that responded to the vaccine, and did so with precision.

Sequencing was carried out using CD4+ T cells sorted from blood. This TCR was recovered from a woman younger than 35 in good health. The V gene is TRBV7-8 and the J gene is TRBJ1-5, with no reliable assignment of the D segment. For the CDR3, the sequence is CASSYDIDQPQHF. Read as DNA, the sequence is TGTGCCAGCAGCTACGACATAGATCAGCCCCAGCATTTT.